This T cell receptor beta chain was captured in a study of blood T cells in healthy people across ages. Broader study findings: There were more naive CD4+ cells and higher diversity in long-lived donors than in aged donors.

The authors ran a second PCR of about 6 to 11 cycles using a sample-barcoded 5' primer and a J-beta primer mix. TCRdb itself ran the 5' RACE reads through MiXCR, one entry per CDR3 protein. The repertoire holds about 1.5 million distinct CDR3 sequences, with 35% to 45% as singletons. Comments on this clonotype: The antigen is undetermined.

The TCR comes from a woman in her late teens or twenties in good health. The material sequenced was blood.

CDR3 protein: CSVGWGYGYTF. Written as DNA, the CDR3 is TGCAGCGTTGGATGGGGATATGGCTACACCTTC. The chain uses TRBV29-1 and TRBJ1-2; D is unclear. The CDR3 sequence is 11 residues long. The V and J ends lost 4 bases and 5 bases respectively, with 8 bases between them. Germline lookup yields CDR1 SQVTM and CDR2 ANQGSEA.